This passage covers 30 T cell receptor beta chains from one sample sequenced in a study of STAT3 mutations in large granular lymphocyte leukemia. The study, taken as a whole, reports: Every T-cell large granular lymphocyte leukemia patient had at least one immunodominant TCR beta clonotype.

Repertoires were generated with immunoSEQ multiplex PCR, while TCRdb's copy carries only in-frame clones and drops some. The sample has about 15,000 clones; approximately 85% are singletons. The antigens these receptors bind are not known. Sequenced: peripheral blood mononuclear cells. The receptor source for this set is a man aged 45-60 years with T-cell large granular lymphocyte leukemia. Some clones in this sample may be carry-over from other donors' samples.

The J gene is TRBJ1-5, the V gene TRBV15; D call uncertain. Trimming left V 0 bases short and J 4 bases short, with 10 bases between. Looked up from germline, CDR1 is LNHNV and CDR2 is YYDKDF (reference sequence). This CDR3 contains 15 residues. CDR3 DNA: TGTGCCACCAGCAGAGAAGAGGGTATGAATCAGCCCCAGCATTTT. Its translation is CATSREEGMNQPQHF.

J is TRBJ2-7 and V is TRBV30, with D tentatively TRBD2 (6 bases). The germline V gene encodes CDR1 GTSNPN and CDR2 SVGIG (reference sequence). CDR3 length equals 14 residues. V was pared by 1 base and J by 3 bases, with 13 bases between. The DNA for the CDR3 is TGTGCCTGGAGTGGGGTAGCGGACAACTACGAGCAGTACTTC. It yields the protein CAWSGVADNYEQYF.

Only a few counts were recorded for this clone. This rearrangement joins TRBV29-1 to TRBJ2-7; the match to TRBD2 covers 9 bases. Germline V CDR1 and CDR2: SQVTM, ANQGSEA. The CDR3 covers 21 residues. The CDR3 sequence is CFRPRCPGTRGGVLSSYEQYF. For the CDR3, the DNA is TGCTTCAGGCCTAGGTGTCCGGGTACGCGGGGGGGGGTCCTGAGCTCCTACGAGCAGTACTTC.

The genes are TRBV18 and TRBJ1-2, with D possibly being TRBD1 (6 bases). The CDR3 totals 13 residues. Germline values: CDR1 KGHSH, CDR2 LQKENI. The germline V and J ends were trimmed by 1 base and 8 bases, with 11 bases remaining between them. The CDR3 reads CASSPRETGGYTF. The CDR3 nucleotides are TGTGCCAGCTCACCACGAGAGACAGGCGGCTACACCTTC.

The chain joins TRBV5-1 to TRBJ1-1; TRBD1 is a possible D gene (6 bases). This CDR3 has 14 amino acids. Germline V gives CDR1 SGHRS, CDR2 YFSETQ. Trimming took 0 bases from V and 4 from J, leaving 10 bases between them. The CDR3 spells CASSLGGAATEAFF. The CDR3 DNA reads as TGCGCCAGCAGCTTGGGGGGGGCGGCCACTGAAGCTTTCTTT.

This rearrangement joins TRBV6-1 to TRBJ2-7; D unclear. V dropped 4 bases and J dropped 0 bases, with 7 bases sitting between them. This CDR3 contains 13 residues. Germline CDR1 is MNHNS and CDR2 is SASEGT. CDR3 residues: CASSVSSSYEQYF. The CDR3 DNA reads as TGTGCCAGCAGTGTCTCAAGCTCCTACGAGCAGTACTTC.

This rearrangement joins TRBV18 to TRBJ2-1; D is unclear. The germline V gene has CDR1 KGHSH and CDR2 LQKENI. The CDR3 totals 15 residues. The germline V and J ends were trimmed by 6 bases and 0 bases, with 12 bases remaining between them. CDR3 nucleotides: TGTGCCAGCTCCCCTATGGCGCACTCCTACAATGAGCAGTTCTTC. It specifies CASSPMAHSYNEQFF.

The V call is TRBV18, the J call TRBJ1-5; D gene uncertain. Between the trimmed V and J ends, which lost 3 bases and 2 bases, there was a span of 11 bases. CDR1 is KGHSH and CDR2 is LQKENI in the germline V gene. There are 15 residues in the CDR3. The CDR3 DNA is TGTGCCAGCTCACCGCAAGGGTATGGCAATCAGCCCCAGCATTTT. Translated: CASSPQGYGNQPQHF.

This clone was seen once. The chain links TRBV28 to TRBJ1-5, with D possibly matching TRBD1 (5 bases). The CDR3 is 16 residues long. CDR1 is MDHEN, CDR2 SYDVKM, per germline. V lost 1 base and J lost 5, with 15 bases in between. CDR3 nucleotide sequence: TGTGCCAGCAGTTTATCGGGGACTAGAGGCTATCAGCCCCAGCATTTT. This translates into CASSLSGTRGYQPQHF.

The chain uses TRBV9 and TRBJ2-1; D might be TRBD1 or TRBD2, each matching 5 bases. The CDR3 runs 15 residues. V was shortened by 2 bases and J by 2 bases, with 11 bases between the two germline ends. CDR1 is SGDLS and CDR2 is YYNGEE in the germline V gene. CDR3 DNA: TGTGCCAGCAGCGTCGAAAGGGACCCCTACAATGAGCAGTTCTTC. This gives the protein CASSVERDPYNEQFF. Variable domain in full (rest from reference TRBV9 and TRBJ2-1): DSGVTQTPKHLITATGQRVTLRCSPRSGDLSVYWYQQSLDQGLQFLIQYYNGEERAKGNILERFSAQQFPDLHSELNLSSLELGDSALYFCASSVERDPYNEQFFGPGTRLTVL.

The rearrangement links TRBV19 to TRBJ1-1; D gene uncertain. Germline assignment: CDR1 LNHDA and CDR2 SQIVND (reference sequence). This CDR3 contains 16 residues. V was cut by 0 bases and J by 4 bases, with 15 bases left in between. The CDR3 region has the DNA TGTGCCAGTAGTATAGATCTTGGAGGTTTGGCCACTGAAGCTTTCTTT. This translates into CASSIDLGGLATEAFF.

This clone was seen once. This sequence joins TRBV5-1 and TRBJ1-2; TRBD1 might be the D (6 bases). V was shortened by 3 bases and J by 4 bases, with 13 bases between the two germline ends. Germline CDR1 and CDR2: SGHRS and YFSETQ. The CDR3 is made up of 14 amino acids. Written as DNA, the CDR3 is TGCGCCAGCAGCTACAGGGAGTGGAGCTATGGCTACACCTTC. Amino acids: CASSYREWSYGYTF.

V is TRBV7-2 and J is TRBJ2-7; perhaps D is TRBD1 or TRBD2 (7 bases each). Trimming pared 2 bases from V and 2 bases from J, leaving 22 bases between. This CDR3 has 18 amino acids. The V gene's germline CDR1 is SGHTA and CDR2 FQGNSA. CDR3 protein: CASSLTGGQSSYPYEQYF. CDR3 DNA: TGTGCCAGCAGCTTAACGGGGGGACAGTCTAGCTACCCCTACGAGCAGTACTTC.

This chain links TRBV5-6 with TRBJ1-4; TRBD1 matches 7 bases. Trimming at V came to 4 bases and at J to 4 bases, leaving 10 bases not matched to a gene. This CDR3 comprises 16 residues. Germline-derived CDR1 and CDR2 are SGHDT and YYEEEE. The CDR3 is CASSVGAGTVNEKLFF. Here the CDR3 DNA reads TGTGCCAGCAGCGTGGGGGCCGGGACAGTTAATGAAAAACTGTTTTTT.

This clone was picked up a small number of times. The V and J genes are TRBV5-8 and TRBJ1-2; TRBD1 might be the D (5 bases). The CDR3 extends over 15 amino acids. The V and J ends lost 0 bases and 4 bases respectively, with 13 bases between them. Germline V gives CDR1 SGHTS, CDR2 YDEGEE. For the CDR3, the DNA is TGTGCCAGCAGCTTGGACGGGGCCCCCGGCTATGGCTACACCTTC. Its translation is CASSLDGAPGYGYTF.

This chain links TRBV5-1 with TRBJ2-3; the D is unclear. This CDR3 is built from 14 residues. The ends were cut back, 0 bases at V and 6 bases at J, with 11 bases in the middle. Germline loops: CDR1 SGHRS, CDR2 YFSETQ. The DNA for the CDR3 is TGCGCCAGCAGCTTGGGGTTAGCAGAGGATACGCAGTATTTT. Translation: CASSLGLAEDTQYF.

The genes are TRBV6-4 and TRBJ2-3; D is unresolved. CDR1 and CDR2 (germline): MRHNA, SNTAGT. This CDR3 has 11 residues. The germline V and J ends were trimmed by 8 bases and 6 bases, with 9 bases remaining between them. CDR3 in amino acids: CASPRLDTQYF. The CDR3, as DNA: TGTGCCAGCCCACGGTTGGATACGCAGTATTTT.

The genes are TRBV7-2 and TRBJ1-5; no clear D. The ends were cut back, 0 bases at V and 0 bases at J, with 0 bases in the middle. The CDR3 runs 13 residues. Germline loops: CDR1 SGHTA, CDR2 FQGNSA. The CDR3 reads CASSLASNQPQHF. CDR3 coding DNA: TGTGCCAGCAGCTTAGCTAGCAATCAGCCCCAGCATTTT.

V and J are TRBV6-1 and TRBJ2-5; D ambiguous. V was trimmed by 1 base and J by 2 bases, leaving 8 bases between them. CDR1 is MNHNS and CDR2 is SASEGT in the germline V gene. The CDR3 extends over 14 amino acids. CDR3 DNA sequence: TGTGCCAGCAGTGAAGGGCCGAGTCAAGAGACCCAGTACTTC. Protein sequence: CASSEGPSQETQYF.

The chain combines TRBV5-1 with TRBJ2-5; 9 bases agree with TRBD2. J lost 1 base, V lost 4 bases, and 5 bases had no gene match. The CDR3 sequence is 15 residues long. Germline CDR1 is SGHRS and CDR2 is YFSETQ. The CDR3 sequence: CASSQIAGAQETQYF. The DNA of the CDR3 is TGCGCCAGCAGCCAAATAGCGGGGGCCCAAGAGACCCAGTACTTC.

In this sample, this clone turned up once. Here the CDR3 DNA reads TGTGCCAGCTCACCGGACGGGGGGCCCACCTACGAGCAGTACTTC. It translates to CASSPDGGPTYEQYF. V gene TRBV18 combines with J gene TRBJ2-7; a possible D gene is TRBD2 (7 bases). Between the trimmed V and J ends, which lost 3 bases and 2 bases, there was a span of 14 bases. The CDR3 consists of 15 residues. Looked up from germline, CDR1 is KGHSH and CDR2 is LQKENI.

The chain combines TRBV11-3 with TRBJ2-3; the D is unclear. This CDR3 spans 15 amino acids. Trimming cost V 0 bases and J 2 bases, with 9 bases left between them. Germline V gene sequence: CDR1 SGHNT, CDR2 YENEEA. This CDR3 is CASSLDSYDTDTQYF. For the CDR3, the DNA is TGTGCCAGCAGCTTAGACTCGTATGACACAGATACGCAGTATTTT.

The chain combines TRBV4-3 with TRBJ2-6; D may be TRBD1 (5 bases). The V gene's germline CDR1 is LGHNA and CDR2 YSLEER. CDR3 size: 15 residues. V lost 0 bases and J lost 3, with 6 bases in between. Written as DNA, the CDR3 is TGCGCCAGCAGCCAAGATACAGGTGGGGCCAACGTCCTGACTTTC. Protein: CASSQDTGGANVLTF.

This chain uses TRBV2 with TRBJ1-1, with TRBD1 matching 7 bases. J was trimmed by 0 bases and V by 7 bases; bases with no gene match: 5. This CDR3 is 14 amino acids long. The germline V gene has CDR1 SNHLY and CDR2 FYNNEI. The CDR3 loop reads CASTRTGLNTEAFF. The CDR3 DNA reads as TGTGCCAGCACCCGGACAGGCCTGAACACTGAAGCTTTCTTT.

The chain is built from TRBV19 and TRBJ1-1; D is possibly TRBD1 (5 bases). The CDR3 sequence is 13 residues long. V lost 5 bases, J lost 0 bases, and 7 bases lay in between. Germline assignment: CDR1 LNHDA and CDR2 SQIVND (reference sequence). The CDR3 sequence: CASSGTMNTEAFF. The CDR3 coding sequence is TGTGCCAGTAGTGGGACCATGAACACTGAAGCTTTCTTT.

The rearrangement uses TRBV29-1 and TRBJ2-1; TRBD2 aligns across 8 bases. The junction had 8 bases not matched to a gene; V was cut back by 0 bases and J by 4 bases. This CDR3 has 16 residues. CDR1 and CDR2 from the germline V gene are SQVTM and ANQGSEA. CDR3 in DNA: TGCAGCGTTGAAGATCAATCGGCTAGCGGGTACAATGAGCAGTTCTTC. Amino acid sequence: CSVEDQSASGYNEQFF.

This clone came up a few times. The chain links TRBV27 to TRBJ2-7; the D gene could be TRBD1 or TRBD2 (5 bases each). V lost 6 bases to trimming and J lost 1 base, with 16 bases between them. Germline V gene data show CDR1 as MNHEY and CDR2 as SMNVEV (reference sequence). This CDR3 is built from 15 residues. CDR3 in amino acids: CASRSEGSASYEQYF. In nucleotides, the CDR3 is TGTGCCAGCAGATCAGAGGGGTCCGCATCCTACGAGCAGTACTTC.

This sequence joins TRBV5-4 and TRBJ2-5, with 8 bases fitting TRBD2. Germline loops: CDR1 SGHNT, CDR2 YYREEE (reference sequence). J lost 1 base, V lost 4 bases, and 6 bases had no gene match. This CDR3 region has 15 residues. CDR3 DNA: TGTGCCAGCAGCCAGATAGCGGGGCTCCAAGAGACCCAGTACTTC. Its translation is CASSQIAGLQETQYF. Variable domain in full (rest from reference TRBV5-4 and TRBJ2-5): ETGVTQSPTHLIKTRGQQVTLRCSSQSGHNTVSWYQQALGQGPQFIFQYYREEENGRGNFPPRFSGLQFPNYSSELNVNALELDDSALYLCASSQIAGLQETQYFGPGTRLLVL.

The rearrangement uses TRBV6-4 and TRBJ2-2; D is undetermined. Germline CDR1 reads MRHNA; CDR2 reads SNTAGT. V lost 4 bases, J lost 2 bases, and 5 bases lay in between. CDR3 length: 13 amino acids. CDR3 amino acids: CASSVTNTGELFF. CDR3 DNA: TGTGCCAGCAGTGTGACAAACACCGGGGAGCTGTTTTTT.

The chain is built from TRBV12-5 and TRBJ2-7; TRBD1 is a possible D gene (7 bases). The V gene's germline CDR1 is LGHNT and CDR2 FRNRAP. The V and J ends lost 10 bases and 3 bases respectively, with 16 bases between them. The CDR3 loop spans 13 amino acids. CDR3 sequence (DNA): TGTGCTATCCTCCAGGGGGGAGACTACGAGCAGTACTTC. Translated: CAILQGGDYEQYF.